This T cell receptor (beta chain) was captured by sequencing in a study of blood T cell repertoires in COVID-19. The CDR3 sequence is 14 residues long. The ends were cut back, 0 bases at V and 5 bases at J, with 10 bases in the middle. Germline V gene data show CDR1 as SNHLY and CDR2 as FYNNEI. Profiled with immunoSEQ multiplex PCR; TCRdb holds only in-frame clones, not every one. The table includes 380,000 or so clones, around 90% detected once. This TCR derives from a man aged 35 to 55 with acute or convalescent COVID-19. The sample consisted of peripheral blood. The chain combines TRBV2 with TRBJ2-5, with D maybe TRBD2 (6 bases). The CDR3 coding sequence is TGTGCCAGCAGTGAAGCTGGGGGGTATGAGACCCAGTACTTC. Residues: CASSEAGGYETQYF. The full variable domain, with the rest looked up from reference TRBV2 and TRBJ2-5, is EPEVTQTPSHQVTQMGQEVILRCVPISNHLYFYWYRQILGQKVEFLVSFYNNEISEKSEIFDDQFSVERPDGSNFTLKIRSTKLEDSAMYFCASSEAGGYETQYFGPGTRLLVL.